This T cell receptor beta chain comes out of a study of blood T cell repertoires in COVID-19. The table came from immunoSEQ multiplex PCR; TCRdb's copy has only in-frame clones and leaves some out. The table shows about 300,000 clones, with more than 70% occurring only once. Germline V gives CDR1 GTSNPN, CDR2 SVGIG (reference sequence). The CDR3 sequence is 13 residues long. The J segment lost 3 bases and the V segment lost 8 bases, leaving 7 bases of the junction unmatched. This rearrangement joins TRBV30 to TRBJ1-2; 9 nucleotides align to TRBD1. This receptor was identified in a man between 18 and 35 years old who had recovered from COVID-19. Sequenced input: peripheral blood. CDR3 loop: CARKGQGDYGYTF. The CDR3 DNA is TGTGCCCGCAAGGGACAGGGAGACTATGGCTACACCTTC.